This T cell receptor beta chain appears in the sequencing data of a study of monozygotic twins with cystic fibrosis. Study-level points and caveats: Unrelated CF individuals shared fewer identical clonotypes than monozygotic CF twins.

Worth noting for this clone: Its cognate antigen is unknown.

CDR3 length: 14 amino acids. From germline, CDR1 is SGHRS and CDR2 YFSETQ. Trimming took 1 base from V and 2 from J, leaving 8 bases between them. Method: immunoSEQ multiplex PCR; TCRdb's copy keeps in-frame clones and lacks some. The sample yields fewer than 20,000 clones, around 97% seen once. This rearrangement joins TRBV5-1 to TRBJ2-3; D ambiguous. Specimen: blood. This TCR was recovered from a young woman with cystic fibrosis. The CDR3 region is CASSLISFTDTQYF. CDR3 sequence (DNA): TGCGCCAGCAGCTTGATCTCATTCACAGATACGCAGTATTTT.